This paragraph reports one T cell receptor beta chain. The antigen is not known. The sample's time point: late sampling 161 to 241 days after vaccination in three convalescent patients. The data are from a study of vaccination and CD4 T cells after COVID-19. Study summary: Convalescent patients, a few in number, were sampled at day 14 and days 161 to 241 post-vaccination.

Findings and caveats of the study: Rising from 21 to 38, the median of SARS-CoV-2-reactive clonotypes did not change significantly.

TCRdb reprocessed the PCR reads with MiXCR, giving one entry per CDR3 protein. The data hold about 30,000 distinct CDR3 sequences, with approximately 48% observed a single time. The germline V gene has CDR1 SSHAT and CDR2 FNYEAQ (reference sequence). This CDR3 is built from 16 residues. Trimming pared 2 bases from V and 9 bases from J, leaving 20 bases between. The receptor was derived from a human donor who had recovered from COVID-19. The material sequenced was CD4+ T cells from blood, taken about 7 months after SARS-CoV-2 vaccination. The gene calls are TRBV7-7 and TRBJ2-1, with D hard to call. CDR3: CASSLSREVGFGEQFF. CDR3 DNA sequence: TGTGCCAGCAGCTTAAGTAGGGAAGTCGGGTTTGGTGAGCAGTTCTTC.